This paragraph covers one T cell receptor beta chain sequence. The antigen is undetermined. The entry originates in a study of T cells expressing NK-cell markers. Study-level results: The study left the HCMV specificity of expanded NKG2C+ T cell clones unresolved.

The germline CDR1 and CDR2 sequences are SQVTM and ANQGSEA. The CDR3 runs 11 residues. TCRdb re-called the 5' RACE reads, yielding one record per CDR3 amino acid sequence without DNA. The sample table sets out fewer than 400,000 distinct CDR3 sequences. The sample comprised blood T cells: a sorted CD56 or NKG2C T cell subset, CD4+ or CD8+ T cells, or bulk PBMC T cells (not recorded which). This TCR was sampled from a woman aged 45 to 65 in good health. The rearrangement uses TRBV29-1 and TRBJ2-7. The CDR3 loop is CSVHWGYEQYF.